Each of the 30 T cell receptor beta chains below was sequenced from the same sample in a study of blood T cells in healthy people across ages. Primers used in a second PCR of roughly 7 to 12 cycles were a sample-barcoded 5' primer and a J-beta primer mix. TCRdb ran MiXCR on the 5' RACE reads and lists one entry per CDR3 protein. The sample consists of fewer than 1,200,000 distinct CDR3 sequences, approximately 25% of them appearing once. These data also featured in a second study, about T cells of mothers and their children.

Specimen: blood. All receptors derive from a girl aged 2 to 9 in good health.

This clonotype was counted between two and nine times. This chain connects TRBV29-1 to TRBJ1-1; D is unresolved. The CDR3 consists of 13 residues. V was trimmed by 6 bases and J by 0 bases, leaving 11 bases between them. From germline, CDR1 is SQVTM and CDR2 ANQGSEA. The CDR3 loop reads CSVGRPMNTEAFF. The CDR3 DNA reads as TGCAGCGTAGGGAGGCCCATGAACACTGAAGCTTTCTTT.

The chain joins TRBV29-1 to TRBJ2-3; 11 bases are a match to TRBD1. Germline CDR1 is SQVTM and CDR2 is ANQGSEA. The CDR3 runs to 15 residues. The V and J ends lost 6 bases and 2 bases, in that order; junction bases with no gene match: 7. In nucleotides, the CDR3 is TGCAGCGTCTCTAGGACAGGGGGCATCACAGATACGCAGTATTTT. It encodes CSVSRTGGITDTQYF.

The V and J genes are TRBV29-1 and TRBJ1-1; D is perhaps TRBD1 (6 bases). CDR3 size: 12 residues. The V and J ends lost 1 base and 5 bases respectively, with 8 bases between them. Germline CDR1 reads SQVTM; CDR2 reads ANQGSEA. Written as DNA, the CDR3 is TGCAGCGTTGAAGCAGGACAGACTGAAGCTTTCTTT. Translating gives CSVEAGQTEAFF.

The chain combines TRBV6-1 with TRBJ2-2; no clear D gene. This CDR3 is built from 16 residues. Germline V CDR1 and CDR2: MNHNS, SASEGT. V lost 4 bases to trimming and J lost 1 base, with 13 bases between them. The CDR3 protein is CASSAQLAENTGELFF. The CDR3 coding sequence is TGTGCCAGCAGTGCCCAGTTGGCGGAGAACACCGGGGAGCTGTTTTTT.

This clonotype occurred a few times. V is TRBV27 and J is TRBJ2-1; D might be TRBD1 (5 bases). Germline V lookup: CDR1 MNHEY, CDR2 SMNVEV (reference sequence). V gave up 3 bases and J gave up 10 bases, with 10 bases separating them. The CDR3 consists of 12 residues. The CDR3 DNA sequence: TGTGCCAGCAGTTTGTCAGGGTTAGAGCAGTTCTTC. This codes for CASSLSGLEQFF.

The chain employs TRBV7-3 and TRBJ2-2, with D possibly called TRBD1 or TRBD2 (5 bases each). CDR1 and CDR2 from the germline V gene are SGHTA and FQGTGA. V dropped 2 bases and J dropped 7 bases, with 8 bases sitting between them. CDR3 length: 13 amino acids. CDR3: CASSLWGSGELFF. The CDR3 coding sequence is TGTGCCAGCAGCTTATGGGGGAGCGGGGAGCTGTTTTTT.

This clonotype showed up just a few times. This chain connects TRBV11-2 to TRBJ2-2, with TRBD1 identical over 7 bases. CDR3 length equals 17 residues. The J segment lost 4 bases and the V segment lost 1 base, leaving 9 bases of the junction unmatched. Germline V gives CDR1 SGHAT, CDR2 FQNNGV. DNA for the CDR3: TGTGCCAGCAGCTTAGTGCTCCAGGACAGGAGCACCGGGGAGCTGTTTTTT. It codes for CASSLVLQDRSTGELFF.

This clonotype was counted between two and nine times. CDR3 sequence reads: CSARGGASSYNEQFF. The CDR3, as DNA: TGCAGTGCTAGAGGCGGGGCCAGTTCCTACAATGAGCAGTTCTTC. The V and J genes are TRBV20-1 and TRBJ2-1; possible D gene TRBD2, 6 bases. V was clipped by 1 base and J by 1 base, with 11 bases between them. CDR3 length: 15 residues. Germline lookup yields CDR1 DFQATT and CDR2 SNEGSKA (reference sequence).

The rearrangement links TRBV28 to TRBJ1-1, with no clear D. The CDR3 consists of 15 residues. V dropped 3 bases and J dropped 4 bases, with 15 bases sitting between them. The germline CDR1 and CDR2 sequences are MDHEN and SYDVKM. As DNA, the CDR3 is TGTGCCAGCAGTTTGCCCACCCGTCTGCGCACTGAAGCTTTCTTT. Residues: CASSLPTRLRTEAFF.

V usage is TRBV20-1 and J usage is TRBJ2-3, with D possibly TRBD2 on 6 matching bases. V was cut by 5 bases and J by 2 bases, with 14 bases left in between. In germline, CDR1 is DFQATT, CDR2 SNEGSKA (reference sequence). CDR3 length: 14 residues. The CDR3 is CSADVAEPTDTQYF. The CDR3 nucleotides are TGCAGTGCTGACGTAGCGGAGCCCACAGATACGCAGTATTTT.

There are a few counts of this clonotype. The chain combines TRBV14 with TRBJ2-7; no clear D. Per germline, CDR1 SGHDN and CDR2 FVKESK. The CDR3 covers 14 residues. V gave up 5 bases and J gave up 2 bases, with 13 bases separating them. The CDR3 region has the DNA TGTGCCAGCAGCTACGTAGCAGTACCCTACGAGCAGTACTTC. This codes for CASSYVAVPYEQYF.

Concerning this clonotype itself: A junction boundary mismatches the germline segment, possibly from a read error. The V and J genes are TRBV7-3 and TRBJ2-1; TRBD1 matches 9 bases. Per the germline V gene, CDR1 is SGHTA and CDR2 is FQGTGA. The CDR3 is 16 residues long. The CDR3 nucleotides read TGTGCCAGCAGCTCACAGGGGGCTAGCTCCTACTATGAGCAGTTCTTC. This gives the protein CASSSQGASSYYEQFF. The entire variable domain, with the rest obtained from reference TRBV7-3 and TRBJ2-1, is as follows: GAGVSQTPSNKVTEKGKYVELRCDPISGHTALYWYRQSLGQGPEFLIYFQGTGAADDSGLPNDRFFAVRPEGSVSTLKIQRTERGDSAVYLCASSSQGASSYYEQFFGPGTRLTVL.

The chain has TRBV27 and TRBJ2-3; no firm D call. The germline V gene encodes CDR1 MNHEY and CDR2 SMNVEV (reference sequence). The CDR3 has 14 residues. Between the trimmed V and J ends, which lost 3 bases and 5 bases, there was a span of 12 bases. CDR3 in DNA: TGTGCCAGCAGTTTCCTGAAAGCGCAAGATACGCAGTATTTT. Amino acids: CASSFLKAQDTQYF.

The CDR3, as DNA: TGCGCCAGCAGCTTTGGGGGAGGAAACTACGAGCAGTACTTC. It encodes CASSFGGGNYEQYF. This chain links TRBV5-1 with TRBJ2-5; D is perhaps TRBD2 (6 bases). The J call may not be correct, given that the DNA end is closer to TRBJ2-7. CDR1 and CDR2 (germline): SGHRS, YFSETQ. CDR3 size: 14 residues.

This clonotype turned up a few times. The chain joins TRBV4-1 to TRBJ2-3; 7 bases fit TRBD2. CDR1 and CDR2 from the germline V gene are MGHRA and YSYEKL. The CDR3 loop spans 16 amino acids. The V gene end was trimmed by 4 bases and the J gene end by 2 bases; junction bases not matched to a gene: 9. The CDR3 nucleotides read TGCGCCAGCAGCCCAACTAGCGCGACTCTCACAGATACGCAGTATTTT. Amino acid sequence: CASSPTSATLTDTQYF.

In DNA form, the CDR3 reads TGTGCCAGCAGCCAACGTCCCCTAAATGAGCAGTTCTTC. This codes for CASSQRPLNEQFF. The gene calls are TRBV3-1 and TRBJ2-5; D is unclear. The J call may be in error: the DNA end matches TRBJ2-1 better. Germline CDR1 LGHDT, CDR2 YNNKEL (reference sequence). This CDR3 region has 13 residues.

J is TRBJ2-5 and V is TRBV28; perhaps TRBD2 as D (6 bases). The J call may be mistaken, given a closer DNA end match to TRBJ2-7. This CDR3 comprises 14 residues. CDR1 is MDHEN and CDR2 is SYDVKM in the germline V gene. The CDR3 protein is CASTPGTPNGEQYF. In DNA form, the CDR3 reads TGTGCCAGCACTCCCGGGACTCCAAATGGCGAGCAGTACTTC.

The CDR3 DNA reads TGCGCCAGCAGCCAAGATCGGTTAATGTCCGGGGAGCTGTTTTTT. It specifies CASSQDRLMSGELFF. The gene calls are TRBV4-3 and TRBJ2-2, with D uncertain. The CDR3 has 15 residues. Germline values: CDR1 LGHNA, CDR2 YSLEER. V lost 0 bases to trimming and J lost 6 bases, with 11 bases between them.

V usage is TRBV12-3 or TRBV12-4 and J usage is TRBJ2-3, with TRBD2 as a possible D gene (5 bases). V lost 10 bases to trimming and J lost 11 bases, with 28 bases between them. This CDR3 contains 15 residues. Here the CDR3 DNA reads TGTGCCACCGCCCCTGCGGAGGCCAGCGCAGATGTGCAGTATTTT. Its translation is CATAPAEASADVQYF.

This clonotype was counted only a few times. The J gene is TRBJ2-7, the V gene TRBV4-1; 9 bases map to TRBD2. With 5 bases clipped from V and 3 bases from J, the junction kept 8 bases outside the gene matches. This CDR3 has 15 amino acids. Germline V gene sequence: CDR1 MGHRA, CDR2 YSYEKL. The CDR3 region has the DNA TGCGCCAGCAGCTGGAATAGCGGGAGTATCTACGAGCAGTACTTC. It yields the protein CASSWNSGSIYEQYF.

This clonotype appeared a few times. This sequence joins TRBV5-1 and TRBJ2-5, with 8 bases fitting TRBD1. The CDR3 runs to 15 residues. CDR1 is SGHRS, CDR2 YFSETQ, per germline. Unmatched junction bases numbered 8, after V lost 0 bases and J lost 7 bases. DNA of the CDR3: TGCGCCAGCAGCTTGGGCCAGGGGGCAATGGGGACCCAGTACTTC. It specifies CASSLGQGAMGTQYF.

The V and J genes are TRBV28 and TRBJ2-5, with TRBD1 identical over 8 bases. With the DNA end fitting TRBJ2-1 better, the J assignment may be wrong. The CDR3 totals 14 residues. Germline V gene sequence: CDR1 MDHEN, CDR2 SYDVKM. CDR3 bases: TGTGCCAGCAGTTCCCGGGACAGGTACAATGAGCAGTTCTTC. It yields the protein CASSSRDRYNEQFF.

The table lists this clonotype with a few counts. The genes are TRBV28 and TRBJ2-5; D is unresolved. V lost 4 bases and J lost 9, with 12 bases in between. This CDR3 is 12 amino acids long. Germline lookup yields CDR1 MDHEN and CDR2 SYDVKM. The CDR3 DNA follows: TGTGCCAGCAGTTCCACCCTCGGTTCCCAGTACTTC. Amino acids: CASSSTLGSQYF.

This clonotype appeared a few times. This chain connects TRBV13 to TRBJ2-2; unclear D gene. This CDR3 spans 13 amino acids. The germline V gene encodes CDR1 PRHDT and CDR2 FYEKMQ (reference sequence). V was pared by 5 bases and J by 9 bases, with 13 bases between. The CDR3 loop is CASSPATDRELFF. CDR3 coding DNA: TGTGCCAGCAGCCCCGCTACGGACCGGGAGCTGTTTTTT.

This clonotype was seen a few times. The V gene is TRBV29-1, the J gene TRBJ1-2, with a weak D call TRBD1 (5 bases). The ends were cut back, 7 bases at V and 0 bases at J, with 27 bases in the middle. Germline loops: CDR1 SQVTM, CDR2 ANQGSEA. The CDR3 extends over 18 amino acids. For the CDR3, the DNA is TGCAGCGCTACAACGACCGCCAAAAAAAGGGGACCTAACTATGGCTACACCTTC. This sequence encodes CSATTTAKKRGPNYGYTF.

This CDR3 reads CSARDGTAHEKLFF. CDR3 in DNA: TGCAGTGCTAGAGATGGGACAGCTCATGAAAAACTGTTTTTT. The chain couples TRBV20-1 to TRBJ1-4; the match to TRBD1 covers 7 bases. The V gene end was trimmed by 0 bases and the J gene end by 6 bases; junction bases not matched to a gene: 4. This CDR3 is built from 14 residues. Germline assignment: CDR1 DFQATT and CDR2 SNEGSKA (reference sequence).

Written as DNA, the CDR3 is TGTGCCAGCAGCTTAGGGGCTAGCGATGAGACCCAGTACTTC. This encodes CASSLGASDETQYF. V gene TRBV7-8 combines with J gene TRBJ2-5; possible D gene TRBD2, 6 bases. Germline CDR1 and CDR2: SGHVS and FQNEAQ. This CDR3 spans 14 amino acids. Trimming pared 1 base from V and 5 bases from J, leaving 11 bases between. Variable domain in full (rest from reference TRBV7-8 and TRBJ2-5): GAGVSQSPRYKVAKRGQDVALRCDPISGHVSLFWYQQALGQGPEFLTYFQNEAQLDKSGLPSDRFFAERPEGSVSTLKIQRTQQEDSAVYLCASSLGASDETQYFGPGTRLLVL.

The table lists this clonotype with a few counts. Germline is not matched at one junction end, which may reflect a read error. The genes are TRBV28 and TRBJ2-1; possibly TRBD2 for D (5 bases). With the DNA end fitting TRBJ2-5 better, the J assignment may be wrong. This CDR3 comprises 14 residues. Germline CDR1 MDHEN, CDR2 SYDVKM. This chain's CDR3 is CACSYVARTETQYF. CDR3 coding DNA: TGTGCCTGCAGTTACGTAGCGAGGACAGAGACCCAGTACTTC.

This chain uses TRBV29-1 with TRBJ1-1; 7 nucleotides align to TRBD1. The CDR3 is 11 residues long. Looked up from germline, CDR1 is SQVTM and CDR2 is ANQGSEA. V lost 8 bases, J lost 8 bases, and 8 bases stayed unmatched. DNA of the CDR3: TGCAGCACAGGGACAGAGGACGAAGCTTTCTTT. Residues: CSTGTEDEAFF.

This clonotype turned up a few times. The chain links TRBV25-1 to TRBJ2-7; TRBD2 matches 7 bases. The CDR3 runs to 13 residues. Germline trimming cut 4 bases from V and 3 bases from J; bases unmatched to any gene: 3. The V gene's germline CDR1 is MGHDK and CDR2 SYGVNS. CDR3 protein: CASSAGGVYEQYF. The CDR3, as DNA: TGTGCCAGCAGTGCTGGGGGGGTCTACGAGCAGTACTTC.